This TCR beta chain was captured in a study of cytomegalovirus exposure and HLA in healthy donors. PCR involved 60 Vbeta and 13 Jbeta primers. Some clones are missing from TCRdb's copy, which holds only in-frame ones; the method was immunoSEQ multiplex PCR. The repertoire consists of roughly 160,000 clones, with more than 70% occurring once and the leading ten covering roughly 8%. CDR1 is SGHDT, CDR2 YYEEEE, per germline. Trimming cost V 0 bases and J 5 bases, with 9 bases left between them. The CDR3 has 14 residues. Material for sequencing was PBMCs. The receptor comes from a woman between 35 and 50 years old in good health and CMV-seropositive. The chain carries TRBV5-6 and TRBJ2-1; tentatively, D is TRBD2 (6 bases). The CDR3 coding sequence is TGTGCCAGCAGCTTGGAACGGAGGGACAATGAGCAGTTCTTC. It encodes CASSLERRDNEQFF.